The source of this T cell receptor beta chain is a study of blood T cell repertoires in COVID-19. Libraries were prepared by immunoSEQ multiplex PCR; TCRdb keeps only in-frame clonotypes and omits some of them. This sample has roughly 170,000 clones, with more than 75% found just once. The CDR3 length is 13 residues. V was pared by 4 bases and J by 5 bases, with 4 bases of the junction left unmatched. Germline CDR1 reads MNHEY; CDR2 reads SVGEGT. The source of this sequence is a woman aged 50 to 60 with COVID-19, enrolled during active disease. Sequences were obtained from peripheral blood. This chain links TRBV6-2 or TRBV6-3 with TRBJ1-2; 7 bases line up with TRBD1. The CDR3 bases are TGTGCCAGCAGTTGGGACAGAGGATATGGCTACACCTTC. The encoded protein is CASSWDRGYGYTF.